This TCR beta chain was retrieved from a study of cytomegalovirus exposure and HLA in healthy donors. Study in general: Earlier findings included roughly 120 million unique TCR beta sequences obtained from roughly 200 million T cells. Study results and limitations: Researchers catalogued some 160 TCR beta chains as cytomegalovirus-associated.

The study ran its PCR with 60 Vbeta and 13 Jbeta primers. The protocol was immunoSEQ multiplex PCR, while the TCRdb copy is restricted to in-frame clones and leaves out a portion. The repertoire includes about 150,000 clones, about three quarters of them detected once, and 3.5% to 5% sits in the top ten. This CDR3 comprises 16 residues. CDR1 is LNHDA and CDR2 is SQIVND in the germline V gene (reference sequence). V lost 7 bases, J lost 7 bases, and 20 bases lay in between. In regard to this clone: Its matching antigen is unknown.

The sequenced material came from PBMCs. The V and J genes are TRBV19 and TRBJ1-6; D may be TRBD1 (6 bases). The TCR originated in a male donor in good health and CMV-seronegative. Here the CDR3 DNA reads TGTGCCAGTATACCCAACGGACAGTCCTCGAATTCACCCCTCCACTTT. Its translation is CASIPNGQSSNSPLHF.